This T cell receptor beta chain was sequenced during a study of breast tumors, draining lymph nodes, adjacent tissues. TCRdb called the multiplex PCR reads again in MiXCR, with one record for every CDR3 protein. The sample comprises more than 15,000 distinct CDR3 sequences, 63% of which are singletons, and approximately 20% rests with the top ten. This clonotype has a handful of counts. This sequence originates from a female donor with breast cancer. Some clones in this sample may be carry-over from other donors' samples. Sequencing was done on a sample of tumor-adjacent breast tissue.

Written as DNA, the CDR3 is TGTGCCAGCAGCCTTCGAGCGGGGGGGATCGATAATGAGCAGTTCTTC. It yields the protein CASSLRAGGIDNEQFF. The genes are TRBV11-3 and TRBJ2-1, with 10 bases identical to TRBD2. The ends lost 5 bases at V and 7 bases at J; junction bases unmatched: 11. Germline CDR1 is SGHNT and CDR2 is YENEEA. This CDR3 is 16 amino acids long.